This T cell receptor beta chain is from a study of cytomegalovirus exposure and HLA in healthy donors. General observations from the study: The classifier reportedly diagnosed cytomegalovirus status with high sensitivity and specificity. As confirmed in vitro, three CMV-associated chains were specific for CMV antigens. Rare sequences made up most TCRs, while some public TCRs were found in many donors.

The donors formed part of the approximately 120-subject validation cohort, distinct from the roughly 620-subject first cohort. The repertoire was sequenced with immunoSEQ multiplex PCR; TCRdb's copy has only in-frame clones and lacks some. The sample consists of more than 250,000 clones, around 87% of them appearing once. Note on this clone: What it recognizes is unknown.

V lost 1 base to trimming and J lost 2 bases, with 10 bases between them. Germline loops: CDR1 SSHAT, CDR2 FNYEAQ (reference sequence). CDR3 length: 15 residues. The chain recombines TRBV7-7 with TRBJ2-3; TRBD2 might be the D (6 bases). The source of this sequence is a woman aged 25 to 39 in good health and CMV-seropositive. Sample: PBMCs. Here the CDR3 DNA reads TGTGCCAGCAGCTTAGGCGGGGCCACCACAGATACGCAGTATTTT. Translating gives CASSLGGATTDTQYF.